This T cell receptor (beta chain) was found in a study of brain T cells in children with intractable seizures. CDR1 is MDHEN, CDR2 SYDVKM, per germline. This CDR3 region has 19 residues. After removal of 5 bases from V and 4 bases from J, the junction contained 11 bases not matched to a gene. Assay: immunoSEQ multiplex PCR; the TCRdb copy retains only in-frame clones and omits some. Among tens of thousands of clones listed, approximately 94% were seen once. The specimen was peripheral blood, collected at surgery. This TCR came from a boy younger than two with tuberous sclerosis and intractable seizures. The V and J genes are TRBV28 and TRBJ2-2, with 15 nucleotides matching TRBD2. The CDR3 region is CASSTGLAGGPAGTGELFF. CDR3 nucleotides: TGTGCCAGCAGTACAGGACTAGCGGGAGGGCCAGCTGGCACCGGGGAGCTGTTTTTT.